Listed below are T cell receptor beta chains from one sample, sequenced in a study of T cells in Graves' hyperthyroidism and ophthalmopathy. One entry per CDR3 protein, called by TCRdb with MiXCR from the multiplex PCR reads. The sample includes about 720,000 distinct CDR3 sequences, about 15% seen only once; the top ten take under 9.5%. The sequencing input was blood. The receptors stem from a man aged 18 to 30 with Graves' hyperthyroidism. Each CDR3 is given with its conserved first and last residue. D genes are given only for firm matches. Clone size appears in some rows only: once, few, many, or a class for an expanded clone.

>TRBJ2-5|TRBV7-9|.|many
CASSPTPSKMETQYF
TGTGCCAGCAGTCCTACCCCTTCGAAGATGGAGACCCAGTACTTC
>TRBJ1-5|TRBV14|.|many
CASSQGLNQPQHF
TGTGCCAGCAGCCAAGGACTAAATCAGCCCCAGCATTTT
>TRBJ2-1|TRBV9|TRBD2|few
CASSAAGVSYNEQFF
TGTGCCAGCAGCGCAGCGGGAGTATCCTACAATGAGCAGTTCTTC
>TRBJ2-3|TRBV3-2|.|.
CASSQVTSPDCTDTQYF
TGTGCCAGCAGCCAGGTTACTAGCCCCGACTGCACAGATACGCAGTATTTT
>TRBJ1-4|TRBV7-2|TRBD1|many
CASSLGTDEKLFF
TGTGCCAGCAGCCTCGGGACAGATGAAAAACTGTTTTTT
>TRBJ1-5|TRBV20-1|TRBD1|.
CSARPDRGGNQPQHF
TGCAGTGCTAGACCAGACAGGGGTGGCAATCAGCCCCAGCATTTT
>TRBJ2-5|TRBV11-2|.|many
CASSSNKGGGQETQYF
TGTGCCAGCAGCTCAAATAAGGGTGGGGGGCAAGAGACCCAGTACTTC
>TRBJ2-1|TRBV2|TRBD2|many
CASRTTGLAVNEQFF
TGTGCCAGCAGAACCACGGGACTAGCGGTCAATGAGCAGTTCTTC
>TRBJ2-5|TRBV29-1|TRBD1|.
CSVGTGGSTQYF
TGCAGCGTCGGGACAGGGGGTTCCACCCAGTACTTC
>TRBJ2-3|TRBV27|TRBD1|few
CASSTRQGRNTQYF
TGTGCCAGCTCCACCAGACAGGGGCGAAATACGCAGTATTTT
>TRBJ1-1|TRBV7-9|TRBD1|.
CASSLEGANTEAFF
TGTGCCAGCAGCTTAGAGGGGGCGAACACTGAAGCTTTCTTT
>TRBJ1-5|TRBV20-1|.|few
CSATNVGNQPQHF
TGCAGTGCTACGAATGTGGGCAATCAGCCCCAGCATTTT
>TRBJ2-2|TRBV7-8|TRBD2|many
CASSYPGGRPNTGELFF
TGTGCCAGCAGCTACCCTGGCGGGAGACCGAACACCGGGGAGCTGTTTTTT
>TRBJ1-5|TRBV28|TRBD1|many
CASSRDRGANQPQHF
TGTGCCAGCAGCCGGGACAGGGGGGCCAATCAGCCCCAGCATTTT
>TRBJ1-1|TRBV5-1|.|.
CASSLGFEGTEAFF
TGCGCCAGCAGCTTGGGGTTTGAAGGAACTGAAGCTTTCTTT
>TRBJ1-1|TRBV24-1|.|.
CATSLYRNTEAFF
TGTGCCACCAGCTTATACAGGAACACTGAAGCTTTCTTT
>TRBJ1-2|TRBV20-1|.|.
CRSGEEGGYTF
TGCAGGTCCGGTGAGGAAGGTGGCTACACCTTC
>TRBJ2-1|TRBV13|.|few
CASSRRKGEQFF
TGTGCCAGCAGCCGCCGCAAGGGTGAGCAGTTCTTC
>TRBJ2-7|TRBV12-3/TRBV12-4|.|many
CASSSEPGTRNEQYF
TGTGCCAGCAGCTCCGAACCCGGGACAAGGAACGAGCAGTACTTC
>TRBJ2-5|TRBV18|.|many
CASSPGAQETQYF
TGTGCCAGCAGCCCAGGGGCCCAAGAGACCCAGTACTTC
>TRBJ2-7|TRBV20-1|TRBD2|many
CSVPLRLAGNYEQYF
TGCAGTGTCCCGTTGAGACTAGCGGGCAACTACGAGCAGTACTTC
>TRBJ2-7|TRBV11-2|TRBD2|few
CASSLRVREGTMYEQYF
TGTGCCAGCAGCCTCCGAGTCAGGGAGGGTACTATGTACGAGCAGTACTTC
>TRBJ2-2|TRBV19|TRBD2|.
CASSQRTSGGNTGELFF
TGTGCCAGTAGTCAACGGACTAGCGGGGGTAACACCGGGGAGCTGTTTTTT
>TRBJ2-5|TRBV29-1|TRBD1|many
CSVQKTGLETQYF
TGCAGCGTTCAAAAGACAGGGCTAGAGACCCAGTACTTC
>TRBJ2-1|TRBV6-2/TRBV6-3|TRBD1|few
CASSNRQGPFF
TGTGCCAGCAGTAACCGACAGGGTCCGTTCTTC
>TRBJ1-2|TRBV28|TRBD1|many
CASKNGDRGLDGYTF
TGTGCCAGCAAGAATGGGGACAGGGGGCTGGATGGCTACACCTTC
>TRBJ1-1|TRBV18|.|many
CASSPYRENTEAFF
TGTGCCAGCTCACCTTACCGGGAGAACACTGAAGCTTTCTTT
>TRBJ2-7|TRBV7-6|TRBD2|.
CASTLLAETGEQYF
TGTGCCAGCACCCTACTAGCGGAGACGGGCGAGCAGTACTTC
>TRBJ2-5|TRBV18|.|many
CASSPGSGPNGETQYF
TGTGCCAGCTCACCCGGCTCGGGCCCCAATGGGGAGACCCAGTACTTC
>TRBJ2-1|TRBV28|TRBD2|many
CASSSSGRANEQFF
TGTGCCAGCAGTTCTAGCGGGAGGGCCAATGAGCAGTTCTTC
>TRBJ1-1|TRBV7-9|TRBD1|few
CASIETGLIEAFF
TGTGCCAGCATCGAGACAGGGCTAATCGAAGCTTTCTTT
>TRBJ1-1|TRBV15|TRBD1|few
CATSRGQGISEAFF
TGTGCCACCAGCAGGGGACAGGGGATATCTGAAGCTTTCTTT
>TRBJ2-7|TRBV6-2/TRBV6-3|.|many
CASSYADNSYEQYF
TGTGCCAGCAGTTACGCCGACAACTCCTACGAGCAGTACTTC
>TRBJ2-3|TRBV3-1|.|many
CASSQYPGNTQYF
TGTGCCAGCAGCCAATATCCGGGAAATACGCAGTATTTT
>TRBJ2-3|TRBV20-1|.|many
CSVTQGTDTQYF
TGCAGTGTAACCCAGGGGACAGATACGCAGTATTTT
>TRBJ1-3|TRBV18|.|.
CASSPLKQGSGNTIYF
TGTGCCAGCTCACCGTTAAAACAGGGATCTGGAAACACCATATATTTT
>TRBJ2-7|TRBV14|.|.
CASSQVREQYF
TGTGCCAGCAGCCAAGTACGGGAGCAGTACTTC
>TRBJ2-7|TRBV6-2/TRBV6-3|.|many
CATRTGGSEQYF
TGTGCCACTCGTACCGGAGGGAGCGAGCAGTACTTC
>TRBJ1-2|TRBV15|.|few
CATSRDREEWGYTF
TGTGCCACCAGCAGAGATAGGGAGGAATGGGGCTACACCTTC
>TRBJ2-3|TRBV20-1|TRBD2|.
CSARDPGTSGFTDTQYF
TGCAGTGCTAGAGATCCCGGGACTAGCGGTTTCACAGATACGCAGTATTTT
>TRBJ1-2|TRBV20-1|TRBD1|few
CSAAQQTGYGYTF
TGCAGTGCTGCCCAACAGACAGGGTACGGCTACACCTTC
>TRBJ2-1|TRBV2|.|few
CASTTATRNEQFF
TGTGCCAGCACGACCGCAACTCGCAATGAGCAGTTCTTC
>TRBJ1-2|TRBV27|.|many
CASSFRDTRGYTF
TGTGCCAGCAGTTTCCGGGACACGCGCGGCTACACCTTC
>TRBJ2-3|TRBV4-3|.|few
CASSQAATEADTQYF
TGCGCCAGCAGCCAAGCTGCAACGGAGGCAGATACGCAGTATTTT
>TRBJ1-3|TRBV28|TRBD1|many
CASSPRTQGAGGNTIYF
TGTGCCAGCAGCCCACGGACCCAGGGGGCTGGAGGAAACACCATATATTTT
>TRBJ2-5|TRBV7-2|.|many
CASSYGGLQETQYF
TGTGCCAGCAGCTACGGGGGACTCCAAGAGACCCAGTACTTC
>TRBJ2-6|TRBV7-9|.|.
CASRGDVLTF
TGTGCCAGCAGGGGGGACGTCCTGACTTTC
>TRBJ1-5|TRBV11-2|.|.
CASSRDRFYQPQHF
TGTGCCAGCAGTCGGGACCGTTTTTATCAGCCCCAGCATTTT
>TRBJ1-5|TRBV6-6|.|many
CASSYIGGQPQHF
TGTGCCAGCAGTTACATAGGTGGGCAGCCCCAGCATTTT
>TRBJ2-7|TRBV28|TRBD2|many
CASSLRLADPYEQYF
TGTGCCAGCAGTTTGAGACTAGCGGACCCCTACGAGCAGTACTTC
>TRBJ1-4|TRBV28|.|few
CASLQGGGSNEKLFF
TGTGCCAGCTTACAAGGGGGGGGAAGTAATGAAAAACTGTTTTTT